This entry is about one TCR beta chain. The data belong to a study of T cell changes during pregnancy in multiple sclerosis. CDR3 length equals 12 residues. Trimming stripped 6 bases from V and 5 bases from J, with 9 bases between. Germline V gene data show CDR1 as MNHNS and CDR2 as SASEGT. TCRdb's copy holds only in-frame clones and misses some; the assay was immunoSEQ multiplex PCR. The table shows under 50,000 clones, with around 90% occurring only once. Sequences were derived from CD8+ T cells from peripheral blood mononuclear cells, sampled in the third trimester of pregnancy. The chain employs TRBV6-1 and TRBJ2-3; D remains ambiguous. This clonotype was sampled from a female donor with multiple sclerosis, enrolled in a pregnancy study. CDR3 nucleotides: TGTGCCAGCAGCCCTCCCCTAGATACGCAGTATTTT. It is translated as CASSPPLDTQYF.